These 3 T cell receptor beta chains were all obtained from the same sample, sequenced in a study of T cells after yellow fever vaccination. MiXCR was run by TCRdb on the 5' RACE reads, yielding one entry per CDR3 protein. The sample shows hundreds of thousands of distinct CDR3 sequences, around 3.9% of them seen only once. This sample comprised PBMCs, obtained on the day of the yellow fever booster vaccination. Receptors were obtained from a man in his late teens or twenties who received the YFV17D yellow fever vaccine.

There are a few counts of this clonotype. The rearrangement links TRBV2 to TRBJ1-5; D perhaps matches TRBD1 (5 bases). V lost 0 bases and J lost 2, with 8 bases in between. Germline CDR1 is SNHLY and CDR2 is FYNNEI. This CDR3 has 15 residues. This CDR3 reads CASSEASGGNQPQHF. CDR3 nucleotides: TGTGCCAGCAGTGAAGCTTCGGGGGGCAATCAGCCCCAGCATTTT.

This clonotype has ten or more counts. The gene calls are TRBV6-2 or TRBV6-3 and TRBJ1-5; the D gene is possibly TRBD1 (5 bases). V lost 1 base and J lost 11, with 9 bases in between. This CDR3 comprises 12 residues. Germline values: CDR1 MNHEY, CDR2 SVGEGT. The CDR3 loop is CASSYFQGSQHF. The CDR3 DNA reads as TGTGCCAGCAGTTACTTTCAGGGATCCCAGCATTTT.

This clonotype was counted only a few times. V usage is TRBV7-9 and J usage is TRBJ2-2, with 7 bases lining up with TRBD1. Germline loops: CDR1 SEHNR, CDR2 FQNEAQ (reference sequence). The CDR3 length is 15 residues. V was clipped by 5 bases and J by 4 bases; unmatched bases: 7. The chain's CDR3 is CASSQIRDSTGELFF. In DNA form, the CDR3 reads TGTGCCAGCAGCCAAATCAGGGACAGCACCGGGGAGCTGTTTTTT.